A selection of T cell receptor beta chains follows, all from one sample in a study of cytomegalovirus exposure and HLA in healthy donors. Some clones are missing from TCRdb's copy, which holds only in-frame ones; the method was immunoSEQ multiplex PCR. The table includes 150,000 to 200,000 clones, 80% to 90% detected once. Sequenced: PBMCs. These receptors all stem from a male donor in good health and CMV-seronegative. Both conserved end residues are part of each CDR3. Fields, in order: clone size, V gene, J gene, D gene, CDR3 DNA, CDR3 protein. The D gene is left open where the match is weak. Not every row has a clone size; where given, it reads once, few, many or a size class.

clone_size: NA; v_call: TRBV4-3; j_call: TRBJ1-2; d_call: TRBD1; cdr3_nt: TGCGCCAGCAGCAAAAGTAAGGAAGGGGGCTTCGGTGGCTACACCTTC; cdr3_aa: CASSKSKEGGFGGYTF
clone_size: NA; v_call: TRBV28; j_call: TRBJ2-5; d_call: TRBD1; cdr3_nt: TGTGCCAGCAGACCCCTAAGGACAGGACAAGAGACCCAGTACTTC; cdr3_aa: CASRPLRTGQETQYF
clone_size: NA; v_call: TRBV27; j_call: TRBJ2-3; d_call: TRBD1; cdr3_nt: TGTGCCAGCAGTGTACAGGGGGAACCTAGCACAGATACGCAGTATTTT; cdr3_aa: CASSVQGEPSTDTQYF
clone_size: NA; v_call: TRBV7-2; j_call: TRBJ1-1; d_call: NA; cdr3_nt: TGTGCCAGCAGCTTACAGGGGCTGAACACTGAAGCTTTCTTT; cdr3_aa: CASSLQGLNTEAFF
clone_size: NA; v_call: TRBV7-2; j_call: TRBJ2-5; d_call: NA; cdr3_nt: TGTGCCAGCAGCCTTCGTGGGGGGGCGAACTTAAAGACCCAGTACTTC; cdr3_aa: CASSLRGGANLKTQYF
clone_size: NA; v_call: TRBV20-1; j_call: TRBJ2-2; d_call: NA; cdr3_nt: TGCAGTGCTAGCCGGGGCGGGGAGCTGTTTTTT; cdr3_aa: CSASRGGELFF
clone_size: NA; v_call: TRBV6-5; j_call: TRBJ2-1; d_call: NA; cdr3_nt: TGTGCCAGCAGTTACGGCCCAAACCGATTCTTC; cdr3_aa: CASSYGPNRFF
clone_size: NA; v_call: TRBV7-3; j_call: TRBJ2-6; d_call: NA; cdr3_nt: TGTGCCAGCAGCTACGGGGTCGGAGACTCTGGGGCCAACGTCCTGACTTTC; cdr3_aa: CASSYGVGDSGANVLTF
clone_size: few; v_call: TRBV7-2; j_call: TRBJ2-2; d_call: TRBD1; cdr3_nt: TGTGCCAGCAGCTTAGATATCTGGGACAGGGAGACCGGGGAGCTGTTTTTT; cdr3_aa: CASSLDIWDRETGELFF
clone_size: NA; v_call: TRBV9; j_call: TRBJ1-4; d_call: TRBD1; cdr3_nt: TGTGCCAGCAGCCTAGTCGACAGGGAGAATGAAAAACTGTTTTTT; cdr3_aa: CASSLVDRENEKLFF
clone_size: once; v_call: TRBV30; j_call: TRBJ1-2; d_call: NA; cdr3_nt: TGTGCCTGGAGTGTAGGGGGTTCCCTCTATGGCTACACCTTC; cdr3_aa: CAWSVGGSLYGYTF
clone_size: NA; v_call: TRBV28; j_call: TRBJ2-7; d_call: TRBD1; cdr3_nt: TGTGCCAGCTTGTCCGGGACAGGGGGAAGCGAGCAGTACTTC; cdr3_aa: CASLSGTGGSEQYF
clone_size: NA; v_call: TRBV5-4; j_call: TRBJ2-3; d_call: NA; cdr3_nt: TGTGCCAGCGCCCCGGAGGGCACAGATACGCAGTATTTT; cdr3_aa: CASAPEGTDTQYF
clone_size: NA; v_call: TRBV11-1; j_call: TRBJ2-5; d_call: NA; cdr3_nt: TGTGCCAGCAGCTTAAATCTGGAGACCCAGTACTTC; cdr3_aa: CASSLNLETQYF
clone_size: once; v_call: TRBV5-1; j_call: TRBJ2-1; d_call: TRBD2; cdr3_nt: TGCGCCAGCAGCCGCACCGGGACTAGCGGGAGGGCCGCCTACAATGAGCAGTTCTTC; cdr3_aa: CASSRTGTSGRAAYNEQFF
clone_size: few; v_call: TRBV5-1; j_call: TRBJ2-7; d_call: TRBD2; cdr3_nt: TGCGCCAGCAGCCCAGGGACTAGCGGGAGGGTCGGCGAGCAGTACTTC; cdr3_aa: CASSPGTSGRVGEQYF
clone_size: NA; v_call: TRBV4-1; j_call: TRBJ1-5; d_call: TRBD1; cdr3_nt: TGCGCCAGCAGCCAGGACAGGGTATATCAGCCCCAGCATTTT; cdr3_aa: CASSQDRVYQPQHF
clone_size: NA; v_call: TRBV6-4; j_call: TRBJ2-5; d_call: TRBD2; cdr3_nt: TGTGCCAGCAGTGAGATGGGACTAGCGGGAGGGGGGGAGACCCAGTACTTC; cdr3_aa: CASSEMGLAGGGETQYF
clone_size: NA; v_call: TRBV30; j_call: TRBJ1-1; d_call: NA; cdr3_nt: TGTGCCTGGAGTGGACGGAGGAACACTGAAGCTTTCTTT; cdr3_aa: CAWSGRRNTEAFF
clone_size: NA; v_call: TRBV7-2; j_call: TRBJ1-1; d_call: NA; cdr3_nt: TGTGCCAGCAGCTTAGGGGCCCTACTCTTT; cdr3_aa: CASSLGALLF
clone_size: NA; v_call: TRBV6-1; j_call: TRBJ2-5; d_call: NA; cdr3_nt: TGTGCCAGCAGAGCGACTCTGCAAGAGACCCAGTACTTC; cdr3_aa: CASRATLQETQYF
clone_size: NA; v_call: TRBV28; j_call: TRBJ2-7; d_call: TRBD2; cdr3_nt: TGTGCCAGCAGTGGAGTACCAGGAAAGAGGACTAGCGGAGCCTACGAGCAGTACTTC; cdr3_aa: CASSGVPGKRTSGAYEQYF
clone_size: NA; v_call: TRBV7-2; j_call: TRBJ1-1; d_call: NA; cdr3_nt: TGTGCCAGCAGCTTAGGACAGCAGAACACTGAAGCTTTCTTT; cdr3_aa: CASSLGQQNTEAFF
clone_size: NA; v_call: TRBV28; j_call: TRBJ2-1; d_call: TRBD2; cdr3_nt: TGTGCCAGCAGTTTATCGGGGGGTAGCGGGAGGCCCGGAATGAATGAGCAGTTCTTC; cdr3_aa: CASSLSGGSGRPGMNEQFF